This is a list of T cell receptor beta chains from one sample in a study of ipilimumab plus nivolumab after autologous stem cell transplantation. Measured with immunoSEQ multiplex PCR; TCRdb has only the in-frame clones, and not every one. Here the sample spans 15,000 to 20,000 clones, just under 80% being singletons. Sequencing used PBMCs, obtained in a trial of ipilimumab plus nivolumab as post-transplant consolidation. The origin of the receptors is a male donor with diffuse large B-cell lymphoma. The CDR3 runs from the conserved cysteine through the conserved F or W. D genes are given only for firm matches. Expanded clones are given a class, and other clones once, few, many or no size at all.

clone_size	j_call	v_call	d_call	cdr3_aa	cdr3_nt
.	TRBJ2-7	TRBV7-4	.	CASSFAGHQGQYF	TGTGCCAGCAGCTTCGCTGGGCATCAGGGGCAGTACTTC
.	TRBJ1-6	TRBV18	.	CASSPDLSYNSPLHF	TGTGCCAGCTCACCCGACCTCTCCTATAATTCACCCCTCCACTTT
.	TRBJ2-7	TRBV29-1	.	CSVEVGGINGYEQYF	TGCAGCGTTGAAGTAGGAGGGATAAATGGATACGAGCAGTACTTC
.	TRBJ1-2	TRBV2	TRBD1	CASSRGQGMGGYTF	TGTGCCAGCAGTAGGGGACAGGGTATGGGTGGCTACACCTTC
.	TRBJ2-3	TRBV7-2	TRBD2	CASSSRTSGNTDTQYF	TGTGCCAGCAGCTCCCGGACTAGCGGAAACACAGATACGCAGTATTTT
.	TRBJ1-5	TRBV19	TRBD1	CASSTGQSFNQPQHF	TGTGCCAGTAGTACGGGACAGTCTTTCAATCAGCCCCAGCATTTT
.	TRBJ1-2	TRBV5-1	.	CASSLEPNYGYTF	TGCGCCAGCAGCTTGGAGCCCAACTATGGCTACACCTTC
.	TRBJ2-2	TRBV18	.	CASSPDRKNTGELFF	TGTGCCAGCTCACCGGACAGAAAGAACACCGGGGAGCTGTTTTTT
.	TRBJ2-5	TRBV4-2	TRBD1	CASSQALTGAETQYF	TGTGCCAGCAGCCAAGCCCTAACAGGGGCAGAGACCCAGTACTTC
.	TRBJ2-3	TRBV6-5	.	CASSFRGTSTDTQYF	TGTGCCAGCAGTTTCCGCGGGACCTCCACAGATACGCAGTATTTT
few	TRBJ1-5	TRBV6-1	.	CASRKTEDQPQHF	TGTGCCAGCAGGAAGACTGAAGACCAGCCCCAGCATTTT
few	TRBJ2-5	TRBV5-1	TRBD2	CASTKTSGANQETQYF	TGCGCCAGCACCAAGACTAGCGGGGCGAACCAAGAGACCCAGTACTTC
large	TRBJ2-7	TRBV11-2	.	CASSQEEHEQYF	TGTGCCAGCAGCCAGGAGGAGCACGAGCAGTACTTC
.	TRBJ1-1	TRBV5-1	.	CASSLGSGWAFF	TGCGCCAGCAGCTTGGGGTCAGGTTGGGCTTTCTTT
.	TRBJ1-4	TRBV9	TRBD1	CASSAGTGLEKLFF	TGTGCCAGCAGCGCAGGGACAGGCCTTGAAAAACTGTTTTTT
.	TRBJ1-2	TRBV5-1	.	CASSLGGSGNYGYTF	TGCGCCAGCAGCTTGGGAGGATCGGGGAACTATGGCTACACCTTC
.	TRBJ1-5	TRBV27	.	CASSLSSLAGGNQPQHF	TGTGCCAGCAGTTTATCGAGCTTGGCCGGGGGGAATCAGCCCCAGCATTTT
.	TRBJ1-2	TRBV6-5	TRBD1	CASSSPGGTNYGYTF	TGTGCCAGCAGTTCTCCAGGGGGGACCAACTATGGCTACACCTTC
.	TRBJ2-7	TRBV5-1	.	CASTSTESYEQYF	TGCGCCAGCACCTCGACAGAGTCCTACGAGCAGTACTTC
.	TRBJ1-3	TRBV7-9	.	CASSRLNTGNTIYF	TGTGCCAGCAGCCGCCTAAACACAGGAAACACCATATATTTT
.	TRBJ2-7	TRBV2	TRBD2	CASSGGLVLGSEQYF	TGTGCCAGCAGTGGAGGACTAGTTTTAGGATCCGAGCAGTACTTC
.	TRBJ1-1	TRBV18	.	CASSPGPLNTEAFF	TGTGCCAGCTCACCCGGGCCCCTCAACACTGAAGCTTTCTTT
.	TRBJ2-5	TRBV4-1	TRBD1	CASSQVPGQGNWETQYF	TGCGCCAGCAGCCAAGTTCCGGGACAGGGGAATTGGGAGACCCAGTACTTC
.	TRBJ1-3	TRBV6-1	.	CASRRDASSGNTIYF	TGTGCCAGCAGGCGGGACGCAAGCTCTGGAAACACCATATATTTT
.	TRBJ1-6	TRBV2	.	CASSERGGLYYNSPLHF	TGTGCCAGCAGTGAGAGGGGGGGACTATACTATAATTCACCCCTCCACTTT
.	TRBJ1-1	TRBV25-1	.	CASREDSKAFF	TGTGCCAGCAGGGAAGACAGTAAAGCTTTCTTT
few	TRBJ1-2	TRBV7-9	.	CASSLGFYGYTF	TGTGCCAGCAGCTTAGGTTTCTATGGCTACACCTTC
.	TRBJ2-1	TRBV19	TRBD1	CASSITGVSYNEQFF	TGTGCCAGTAGTATAACAGGGGTCTCCTACAATGAGCAGTTCTTC
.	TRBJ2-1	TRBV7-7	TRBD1	CASSLIQGNEQFF	TGTGCTAGCAGTTTGATACAGGGGAATGAGCAGTTCTTC
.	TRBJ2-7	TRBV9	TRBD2	CASSQGLADEQYF	TGTGCCAGCAGCCAAGGACTAGCGGACGAGCAGTACTTC
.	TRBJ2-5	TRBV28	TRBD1	CASSLQDRVETQYF	TGTGCCAGCAGTTTACAGGACAGGGTCGAGACCCAGTACTTC
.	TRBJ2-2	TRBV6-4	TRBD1	CASSPDRATGELFF	TGTGCCAGCAGTCCCGACAGGGCCACCGGGGAGCTGTTTTTT
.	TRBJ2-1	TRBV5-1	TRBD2	CASSLGPTSDEQFF	TGCGCCAGCAGCTTGGGTCCTACTAGCGATGAGCAGTTCTTC
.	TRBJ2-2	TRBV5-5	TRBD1	CASSLSKGQVNTGELFF	TGTGCCAGCAGTTTGTCAAAGGGACAGGTGAACACCGGGGAGCTGTTTTTT
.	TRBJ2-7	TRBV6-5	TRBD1	CASSTGTDYEQYF	TGTGCCAGCAGTACCGGGACAGACTACGAGCAGTACTTC
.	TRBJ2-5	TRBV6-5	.	CASSEPGRETQYF	TGTGCCAGCAGTGAGCCCGGTCGGGAGACCCAGTACTTC
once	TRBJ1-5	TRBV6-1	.	CASSEGRGQPQHF	TGTGCCAGCAGTGAAGGTAGGGGTCAGCCCCAGCATTTT
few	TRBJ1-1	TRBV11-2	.	CASSASPLRDTEAFF	TGTGCCAGCAGCGCGTCCCCGCTGAGGGACACTGAAGCTTTCTTT
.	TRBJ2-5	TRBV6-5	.	CASSLPEALQETQYF	TGTGCCAGCAGCCTTCCAGAGGCCCTCCAAGAGACCCAGTACTTC
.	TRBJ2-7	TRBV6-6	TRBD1	CASSLQGASEQYF	TGTGCCAGCAGTCTACAGGGGGCGAGCGAGCAGTACTTC
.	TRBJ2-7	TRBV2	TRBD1	CASINSGTGLYEQYF	TGTGCCAGCATCAACTCCGGGACAGGGCTATACGAGCAGTACTTC
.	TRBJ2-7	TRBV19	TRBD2	CASSPMGTSGVYEQYF	TGTGCCAGTAGTCCCATGGGGACTAGCGGGGTTTACGAGCAGTACTTC
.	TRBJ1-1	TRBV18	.	CASSTRRGRVDTEAFF	TGTGCCAGCTCGACGAGGAGGGGCCGGGTGGACACTGAAGCTTTCTTT
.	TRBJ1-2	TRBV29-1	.	CSVVDRRENGYTF	TGCAGCGTTGTGGATCGGAGGGAGAATGGCTACACCTTC
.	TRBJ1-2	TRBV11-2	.	CASSLNSGASGYTF	TGTGCCAGCAGCTTAAATTCGGGGGCGAGTGGCTACACCTTC
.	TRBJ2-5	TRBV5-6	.	CASSPRWAPTKWETQYF	TGTGCCAGCAGTCCGAGGTGGGCACCAACTAAATGGGAGACCCAGTACTTC
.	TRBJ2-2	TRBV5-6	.	CASSLDTGELFF	TGTGCCAGCAGCTTGGACACCGGGGAGCTGTTTTTT
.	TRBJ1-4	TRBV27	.	CASSFGGDEKLFF	TGTGCCAGCAGTTTCGGCGGGGACGAAAAACTGTTTTTT
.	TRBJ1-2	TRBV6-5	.	CASSYWQGQRGYTF	TGTGCCAGCAGTTACTGGCAGGGTCAGAGAGGCTACACCTTC
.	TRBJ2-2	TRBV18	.	CASSPSSYNTGELFF	TGTGCCAGCTCACCCTCCAGCTATAACACCGGGGAGCTGTTTTTT
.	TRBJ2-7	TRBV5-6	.	CASSLWGNSYEQYF	TGTGCCAGCAGCTTGTGGGGTAACTCCTACGAGCAGTACTTC
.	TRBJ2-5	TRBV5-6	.	CASSLMTIGQETQYF	TGTGCCAGCAGCTTAATGACTATCGGCCAAGAGACCCAGTACTTC
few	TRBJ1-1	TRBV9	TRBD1	CASSVERGREAFF	TGTGCCAGCAGCGTAGAAAGGGGGCGGGAAGCTTTCTTT
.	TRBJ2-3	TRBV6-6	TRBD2	CASRQAGGWDTQYF	TGTGCCAGCAGGCAAGCGGGGGGGTGGGATACGCAGTATTTT
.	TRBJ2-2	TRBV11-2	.	CATRGVPGELFF	TGTGCCACCCGAGGGGTGCCCGGGGAGCTGTTTTTT
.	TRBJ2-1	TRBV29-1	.	CSVPRGAGAYNEQFF	TGCAGCGTCCCAAGAGGGGCGGGCGCTTACAATGAGCAGTTCTTC
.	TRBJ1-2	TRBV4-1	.	CASSQDGGGRDYGYTF	TGCGCCAGCAGCCAAGATGGGGGGGGGCGAGACTATGGCTACACCTTC
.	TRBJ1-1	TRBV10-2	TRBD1	CASSPQGGRTEAFF	TGCGCCAGCAGTCCACAGGGGGGGCGAACTGAAGCTTTCTTT
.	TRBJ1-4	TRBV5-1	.	CASSLEGGGEKLFF	TGCGCCAGCAGCTTGGAGGGCGGCGGTGAAAAACTGTTTTTT